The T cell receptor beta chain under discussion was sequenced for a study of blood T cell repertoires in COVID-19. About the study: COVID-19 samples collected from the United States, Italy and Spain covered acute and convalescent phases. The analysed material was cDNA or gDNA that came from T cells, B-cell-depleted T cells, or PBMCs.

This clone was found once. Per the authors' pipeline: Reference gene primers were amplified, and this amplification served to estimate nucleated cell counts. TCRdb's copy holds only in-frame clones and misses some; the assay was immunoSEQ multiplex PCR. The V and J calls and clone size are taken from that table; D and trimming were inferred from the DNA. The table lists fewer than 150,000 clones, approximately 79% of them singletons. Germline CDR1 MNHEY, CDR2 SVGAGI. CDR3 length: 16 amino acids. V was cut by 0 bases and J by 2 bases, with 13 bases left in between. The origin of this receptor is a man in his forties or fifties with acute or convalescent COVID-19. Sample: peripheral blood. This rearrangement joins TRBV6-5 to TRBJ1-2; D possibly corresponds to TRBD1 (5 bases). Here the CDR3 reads CASSYSGGSENYGYTF. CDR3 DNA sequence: TGTGCCAGCAGTTACTCGGGGGGGTCAGAGAACTATGGCTACACCTTC.